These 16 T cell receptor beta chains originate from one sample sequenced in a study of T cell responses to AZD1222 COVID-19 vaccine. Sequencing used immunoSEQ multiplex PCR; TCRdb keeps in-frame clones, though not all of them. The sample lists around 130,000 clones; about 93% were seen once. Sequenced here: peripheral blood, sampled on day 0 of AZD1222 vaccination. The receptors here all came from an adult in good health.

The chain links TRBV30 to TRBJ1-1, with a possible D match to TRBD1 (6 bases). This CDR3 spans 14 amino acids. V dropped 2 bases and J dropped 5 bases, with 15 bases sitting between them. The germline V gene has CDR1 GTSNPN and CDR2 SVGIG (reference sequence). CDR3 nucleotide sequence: TGTGCCTGGAGTTTCCCTGGGGGGCGGACTGAAGCTTTCTTT. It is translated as CAWSFPGGRTEAFF.

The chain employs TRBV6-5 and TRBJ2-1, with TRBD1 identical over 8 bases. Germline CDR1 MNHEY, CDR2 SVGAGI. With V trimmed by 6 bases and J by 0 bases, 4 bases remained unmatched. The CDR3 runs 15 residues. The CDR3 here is CASRRTGSSYNEQFF. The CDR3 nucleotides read TGTGCCAGCAGACGGACAGGGAGCTCCTACAATGAGCAGTTCTTC.

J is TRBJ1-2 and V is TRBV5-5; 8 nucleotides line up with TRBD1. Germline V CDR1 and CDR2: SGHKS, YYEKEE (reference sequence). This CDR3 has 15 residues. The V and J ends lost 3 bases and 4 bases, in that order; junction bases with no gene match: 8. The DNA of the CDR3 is TGTGCCAGCAGCTGGGGGACAGGTGACCTCTATGGCTACACCTTC. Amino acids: CASSWGTGDLYGYTF. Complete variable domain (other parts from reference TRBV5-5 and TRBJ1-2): DAGVTQSPTHLIKTRGQQVTLRCSPISGHKSVSWYQQVLGQGPQFIFQYYEKEERGRGNFPDRFSARQFPNYSSELNVNALLLGDSALYLCASSWGTGDLYGYTFGSGTRLTVV.

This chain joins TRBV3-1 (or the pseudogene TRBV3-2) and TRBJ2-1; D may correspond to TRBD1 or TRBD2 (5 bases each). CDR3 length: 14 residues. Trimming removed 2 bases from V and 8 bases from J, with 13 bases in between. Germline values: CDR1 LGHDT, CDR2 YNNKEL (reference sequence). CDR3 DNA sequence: TGTGCCAGCAGCCAAATGCGTGGGACGCATGAGCAGTTCTTC. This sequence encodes CASSQMRGTHEQFF.

The CDR3 here is CASSQENGGNYGYTF. DNA for the CDR3: TGCGCCAGCAGCCAAGAGAATGGAGGGAACTATGGCTACACCTTC. This chain uses TRBV4-1 with TRBJ1-2, with D unclear. Trimming cost V 0 bases and J 2 bases, with 10 bases left between them. Germline V CDR1 and CDR2: MGHRA, YSYEKL. This CDR3 region has 15 residues.

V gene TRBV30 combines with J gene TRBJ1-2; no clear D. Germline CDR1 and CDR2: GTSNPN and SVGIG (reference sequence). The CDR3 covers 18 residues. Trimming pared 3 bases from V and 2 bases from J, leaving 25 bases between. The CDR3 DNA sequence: TGTGCCTGGAGCCCGAACGGCGGGCCGGGTTTTCGGAACTATGGCTACACCTTC. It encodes CAWSPNGGPGFRNYGYTF.

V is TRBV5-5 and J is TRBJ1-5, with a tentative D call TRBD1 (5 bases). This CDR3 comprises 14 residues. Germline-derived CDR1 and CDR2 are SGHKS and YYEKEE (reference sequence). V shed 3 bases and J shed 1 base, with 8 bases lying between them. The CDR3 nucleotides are TGTGCCAGCAGCTCCGGGGGAAGCAATCAGCCCCAGCATTTT. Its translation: CASSSGGSNQPQHF. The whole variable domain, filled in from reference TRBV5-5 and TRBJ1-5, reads DAGVTQSPTHLIKTRGQQVTLRCSPISGHKSVSWYQQVLGQGPQFIFQYYEKEERGRGNFPDRFSARQFPNYSSELNVNALLLGDSALYLCASSSGGSNQPQHFGDGTRLSIL.

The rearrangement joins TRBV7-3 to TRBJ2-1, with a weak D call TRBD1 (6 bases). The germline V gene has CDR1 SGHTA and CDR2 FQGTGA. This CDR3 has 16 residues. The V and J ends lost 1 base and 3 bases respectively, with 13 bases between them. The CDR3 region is CASSLMWVRGYNEQFF. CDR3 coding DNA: TGTGCCAGCAGCTTAATGTGGGTCAGGGGCTACAATGAGCAGTTCTTC.

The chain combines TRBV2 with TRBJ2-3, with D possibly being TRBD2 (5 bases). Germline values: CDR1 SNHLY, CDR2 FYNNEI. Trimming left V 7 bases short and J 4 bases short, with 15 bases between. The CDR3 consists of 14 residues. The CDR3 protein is CASNFRKLADTQYF. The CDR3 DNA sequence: TGTGCCAGCAACTTCCGAAAACTAGCAGATACGCAGTATTTT.

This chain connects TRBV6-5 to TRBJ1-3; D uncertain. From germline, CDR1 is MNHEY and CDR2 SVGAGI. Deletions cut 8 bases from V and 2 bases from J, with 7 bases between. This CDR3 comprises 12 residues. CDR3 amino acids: CASERTGNTIYF. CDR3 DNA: TGTGCCAGCGAGAGAACTGGAAACACCATATATTTT.

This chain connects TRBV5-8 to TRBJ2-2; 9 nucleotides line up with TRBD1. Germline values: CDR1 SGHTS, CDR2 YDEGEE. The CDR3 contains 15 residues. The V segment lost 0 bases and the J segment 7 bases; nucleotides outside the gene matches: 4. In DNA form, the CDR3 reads TGTGCCAGCAGCTTGGACAGGGGGCTTGTCGGGGAGCTGTTTTTT. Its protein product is CASSLDRGLVGELFF.

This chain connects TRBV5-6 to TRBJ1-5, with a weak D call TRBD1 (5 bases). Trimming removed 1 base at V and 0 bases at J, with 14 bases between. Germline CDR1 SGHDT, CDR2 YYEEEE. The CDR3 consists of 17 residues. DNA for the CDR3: TGTGCCAGCAGCTTGAATCTGGGGGGGAATAGCAATCAGCCCCAGCATTTT. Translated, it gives CASSLNLGGNSNQPQHF.

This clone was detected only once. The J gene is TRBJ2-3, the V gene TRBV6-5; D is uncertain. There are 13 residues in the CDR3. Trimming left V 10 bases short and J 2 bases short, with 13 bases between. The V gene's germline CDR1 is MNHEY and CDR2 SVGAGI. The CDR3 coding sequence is TGTGCCACAACCTCTGGAATCACAGATACGCAGTATTTT. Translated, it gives CATTSGITDTQYF.

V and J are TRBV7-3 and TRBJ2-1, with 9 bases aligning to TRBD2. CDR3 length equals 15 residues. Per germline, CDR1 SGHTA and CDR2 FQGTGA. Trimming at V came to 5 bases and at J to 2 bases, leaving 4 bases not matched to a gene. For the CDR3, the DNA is TGTGCCAGCAGCCGACTAGCGGACACCTACAATGAGCAGTTCTTC. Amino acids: CASSRLADTYNEQFF.

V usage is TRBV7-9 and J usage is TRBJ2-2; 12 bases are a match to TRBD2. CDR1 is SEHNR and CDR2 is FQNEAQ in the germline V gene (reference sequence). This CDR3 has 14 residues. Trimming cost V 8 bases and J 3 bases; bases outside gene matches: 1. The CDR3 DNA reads TGTGCCAGCCTAGCGGGGGGGTACACCGGGGAGCTGTTTTTT. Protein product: CASLAGGYTGELFF.

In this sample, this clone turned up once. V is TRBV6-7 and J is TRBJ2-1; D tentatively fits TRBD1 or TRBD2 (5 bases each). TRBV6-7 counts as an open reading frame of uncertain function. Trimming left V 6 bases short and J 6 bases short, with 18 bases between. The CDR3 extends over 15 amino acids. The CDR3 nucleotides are TGTGCCAGCAGGCCCGGGACCCCAAGGTGCAATGAGCAGTTCTTC. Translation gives CASRPGTPRCNEQFF.